The sequence of this T cell receptor (beta chain) was determined in a study of blood T cell repertoires in COVID-19. Study-wide background: The United States, Italy and Spain supplied acute and convalescent COVID-19 samples. Nucleic acid was either cDNA or gDNA, and it came from T cells, B-cell-depleted T cells, or PBMCs.

This CDR3 is built from 16 residues. CDR1 is SGDLS, CDR2 YYNGEE, per germline. V gave up 0 bases and J gave up 4 bases, with 14 bases separating them. Authors' processing steps: How many nucleated cells were present was estimated from reference gene primer amplification. The protocol was immunoSEQ multiplex PCR, while the TCRdb copy is restricted to in-frame clones and leaves out a portion. D and trimming come from the DNA, and the V and J calls and clone size come from that table. The table lists about 62,000 clones, roughly 71% of them singletons. The J gene is TRBJ2-1, the V gene TRBV9, with D hard to call. Sequenced sample: peripheral blood. This clonotype was sampled from a woman between 45 and 60 years old with active or convalescent COVID-19. CDR3 loop: CASSVVGSGPYNEQFF. The CDR3 DNA reads TGTGCCAGCAGCGTAGTTGGGTCAGGTCCATACAATGAGCAGTTCTTC. Filled out from reference TRBV9 and TRBJ2-1, the complete variable domain reads DSGVTQTPKHLITATGQRVTLRCSPRSGDLSVYWYQQSLDQGLQFLIQYYNGEERAKGNILERFSAQQFPDLHSELNLSSLELGDSALYFCASSVVGSGPYNEQFFGPGTRLTVL.